This is a list of T cell receptor beta chains from one sample in a study of shared clonotypes between healthy human individuals. Clones were sequenced by immunoSEQ multiplex PCR, and TCRdb holds only the in-frame ones, with some missing. The repertoire includes millions of clones, about 92% of them detected once, and roughly 1.8% sits in the top ten. Specimen: naive CD8+ T cells from PBMCs. The receptors shown here come from a man aged 18 to 35 in good health. Some clones in this sample may be carry-over from other donors' samples. Each CDR3 is given with its conserved first and last residue. The D gene is left open where the match is weak. Not all rows give a size; the values are once, few, many and, for expanded clones, a class.

V gene	D gene	clone size	CDR3 length	J gene	CDR3 DNA	CDR3 protein
TRBV2	-	-	12	TRBJ2-7	TGTGCCAGCACAGGCCGGGGTGGCGAGCAGTACTTC	CASTGRGGEQYF
TRBV5-4	TRBD2	-	19	TRBJ2-1	TGTGCCAGCAGCTCCGCAATTTCTAGCGGGAGAGAATCCTACAATGAGCAGTTCTTC	CASSSAISSGRESYNEQFF
TRBV28	TRBD1	once	18	TRBJ1-2	TGTGCCAGCAGTTTGATCTCAGGGGGCGCCGCCTTCTCCTATGGCTACACCTTC	CASSLISGGAAFSYGYTF
TRBV2	-	once	12	TRBJ2-7	TGTGCCAGCAGTGCAGACTCCTACGAGCAGTACTTC	CASSADSYEQYF
TRBV6-6	TRBD2	-	15	TRBJ2-3	TGTGCCAGCAGTTACCCCCCGGGGGGGGCAGATACGCAGTATTTT	CASSYPPGGADTQYF
TRBV9	-	-	13	TRBJ1-5	TGTGCCAGCAGCGTAGGAGATTATCAGCCCCAGCATTTT	CASSVGDYQPQHF
TRBV5-5	-	once	13	TRBJ2-7	TGTGCCAGCAGCCTGCTAGCCTTCTACGAGCAGTACTTC	CASSLLAFYEQYF
TRBV9	-	-	14	TRBJ2-1	TGTGCCAGCAGCGAGGGGGACCCACGGGGTGAGCAGTTCTTC	CASSEGDPRGEQFF
TRBV15	TRBD2	-	13	TRBJ2-7	TGTGCCACCAGCCCTAGCGGATCCTACGAGCAGTACTTC	CATSPSGSYEQYF
TRBV27	-	-	13	TRBJ2-7	TGTGCCAGCAGTTACGACAGCTCCTACGAGCAGTACTTC	CASSYDSSYEQYF
TRBV6-6	TRBD2	once	16	TRBJ2-1	TGTGCCAGCAGACCCTTAGCGGGAGGGGTATACAATGAGCAGTTCTTC	CASRPLAGGVYNEQFF
TRBV7-3	TRBD2	-	16	TRBJ2-5	TGTGCCAGCAGCGCCACGGGAGGCGGGGGAAAAGAGACCCAGTACTTC	CASSATGGGGKETQYF
TRBV27	TRBD1	-	15	TRBJ2-7	TGTGCCAGCAGCCAAAGAGGACAGGGGGCCTACGAGCAGTACTTC	CASSQRGQGAYEQYF
TRBV5-5	-	-	15	TRBJ2-3	TGTGCCAGCAGCTCTAAGGGAGCTAGCACAGATACGCAGTATTTT	CASSSKGASTDTQYF
TRBV28	-	-	16	TRBJ2-1	TGTGCCAGCAGTTTATTTCTCGTCCGGGCGAACAATGAGCAGTTCTTC	CASSLFLVRANNEQFF
TRBV11-2	-	-	15	TRBJ2-7	TGTGCCAGCAGACTAACCCGGGGGAGCTCCTACGAGCAGTACTTC	CASRLTRGSSYEQYF
TRBV29-1	-	-	13	TRBJ1-1	TGCAGCGTTGAAGAAGGACTGGGCGCTGAAGCTTTCTTT	CSVEEGLGAEAFF
TRBV15	TRBD2	-	13	TRBJ2-7	TGTGCCACCCGGACTAGCGGATACTACGAGCAGTACTTC	CATRTSGYYEQYF
TRBV4-1	-	once	15	TRBJ1-4	TGCGCCAGCAGCCAATCTCCAGGGTTCGGAGAAAAACTGTTTTTT	CASSQSPGFGEKLFF
TRBV7-2	TRBD1	-	15	TRBJ1-1	TGTGCCAGCAGACCCTCGACAGGGTGGAACACTGAAGCTTTCTTT	CASRPSTGWNTEAFF
TRBV28	-	-	17	TRBJ1-2	TGTGCCAGCAGCCAACCGCTAAATCAGGGTTTGTACTATGGCTACACCTTC	CASSQPLNQGLYYGYTF
TRBV18	-	-	12	TRBJ2-2	TGTGCCAGCTCGCTAGACACCGGGGAGCTGTTTTTT	CASSLDTGELFF
TRBV27	-	-	15	TRBJ1-1	TGTGCCAGCAGTTCGTACAGGATGGAGAACACTGAAGCTTTCTTT	CASSSYRMENTEAFF
TRBV10-2	TRBD1	-	16	TRBJ2-2	TGCGCCAGCAGAGAAACCGGGACAGGGCCCACCGGGGAGCTGTTTTTT	CASRETGTGPTGELFF
TRBV28	-	-	13	TRBJ1-5	TGTGCCAGCAGCCTACTTCCGAATCAGCCCCAGCATTTT	CASSLLPNQPQHF
TRBV5-1	TRBD2	once	14	TRBJ2-7	TGCGCCAGCAGCTTAGCGGGAGGGGGGTACGAGCAGTACTTC	CASSLAGGGYEQYF
TRBV9	TRBD2	-	15	TRBJ2-5	TGTGCCAGCAGCACAAAGGGACTAGCTCAAGAGACCCAGTACTTC	CASSTKGLAQETQYF
TRBV5-1	TRBD1	-	16	TRBJ2-3	TGCGCCAGCAGCTTCCCCCGACAGGGTAACACAGATACGCAGTATTTT	CASSFPRQGNTDTQYF
TRBV27	-	-	15	TRBJ2-7	TGTGCCAGCAGCCCCTGGAGCCACCCCTCCTACGAGCAGTACTTC	CASSPWSHPSYEQYF
TRBV27	-	few	14	TRBJ1-1	TGTGCCAGCAGTTTTGAGGGTTTGGGAACTGAAGCTTTCTTT	CASSFEGLGTEAFF
TRBV7-9	-	-	13	TRBJ1-2	TGTGCCAGCAGCCCAATGACAGCATATGGCTACACCTTC	CASSPMTAYGYTF
TRBV29-1	TRBD2	-	13	TRBJ2-1	TGCAGCGTCATCCCAGGGCGGGGGAATGAGCAGTTCTTC	CSVIPGRGNEQFF
TRBV9	TRBD2	-	16	TRBJ2-3	TGTGCCAGCAGCGTAGAGGGAGGGCTTGGCACAGATACGCAGTATTTT	CASSVEGGLGTDTQYF
TRBV10-3	-	few	14	TRBJ2-2	TGTGCCATAGCCGACAGAACGAACACCGGGGAGCTGTTTTTT	CAIADRTNTGELFF
TRBV7-3	TRBD2	-	18	TRBJ2-2	TGTGCCAGCAGCTTATGGCCTTCCGGGAGGAAGAACACCGGGGAGCTGTTTTTT	CASSLWPSGRKNTGELFF
TRBV7-9	TRBD1	-	12	TRBJ1-4	TGTGCCTGCGGGGGGACAGGGGAAAAACTGTTTTTT	CACGGTGEKLFF
TRBV19	-	-	16	TRBJ1-1	TGTGCCAGTAACAGGGCTTCTCTGTCCCAACCCGGGGGAGCTTTCTTT	CASNRASLSQPGGAFF
TRBV7-2	TRBD2	-	17	TRBJ2-1	TGTGCCAGCAGACAACCACTCCGGGGGGTCTCCTACAATGAGCAGTTCTTC	CASRQPLRGVSYNEQFF
TRBV27	-	-	14	TRBJ1-2	TGTGCCAGCAGCCCGGGTAGGGGCAACTATGGCTACACCTTC	CASSPGRGNYGYTF
TRBV16	-	-	14	TRBJ2-7	TGTGCCAGCAGCCAATCGTATACAGGTTCCGAGCAGTACTTC	CASSQSYTGSEQYF
TRBV5-6	TRBD1	-	18	TRBJ2-5	TGTGCCAGCAGCACCTCACAGGGGGCCTGGGGTGGACAAGAGACCCAGTACTTC	CASSTSQGAWGGQETQYF
TRBV9	-	-	14	TRBJ2-7	TGTGCCAGCAGCCCCACGGGGTTCACCTACGAGCAGTACTTC	CASSPTGFTYEQYF
TRBV12-5	TRBD2	-	13	TRBJ2-5	TGTGCTAGTGGCATAGCGGGAGGGGAGACCCAGTACTTC	CASGIAGGETQYF